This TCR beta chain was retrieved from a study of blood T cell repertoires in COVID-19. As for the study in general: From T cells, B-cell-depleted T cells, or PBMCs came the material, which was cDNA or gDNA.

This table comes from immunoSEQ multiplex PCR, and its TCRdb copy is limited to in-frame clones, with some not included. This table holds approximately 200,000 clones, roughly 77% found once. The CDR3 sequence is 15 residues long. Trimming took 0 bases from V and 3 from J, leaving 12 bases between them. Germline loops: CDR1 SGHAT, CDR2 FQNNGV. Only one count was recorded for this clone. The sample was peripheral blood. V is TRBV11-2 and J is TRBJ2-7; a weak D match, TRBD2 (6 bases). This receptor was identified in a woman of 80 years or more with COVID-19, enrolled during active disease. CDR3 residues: CASSLETGEGYEQYF. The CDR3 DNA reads TGTGCCAGCAGCTTAGAAACGGGAGAGGGCTACGAGCAGTACTTC.